The rows below give T cell receptor beta chains drawn from one sample of a study of naive and memory T cell subsets. TCRdb reprocessed the UMI-ligation and nested PCR reads via MiXCR and lists one record per CDR3 protein. The data contain around 130,000 distinct CDR3 sequences, over 30% of them seen just once; the ten biggest clones take up about 0.85%. The specimen was central memory CD4+ T cells from blood. All receptors come from a human donor in good health. The CDR3 runs from the conserved cysteine through the conserved F or W. A D gene is named only where the DNA matches it firmly. Clone size is stated in some rows and not others, as once, few, many or a class when expanded.

>-|-|TRBJ2-7|TRBV6-5
CASSYSIRERGYEQYF
TGTGCCAGCAGTTACTCCATTCGGGAGAGAGGGTACGAGCAGTACTTC
>-|-|TRBJ2-6|TRBV30
CVLGGAGANVLTF
TGTGTTTTAGGCGGGGCTGGGGCCAACGTCCTGACTTTC
>TRBD1|few|TRBJ1-1|TRBV27
CASRLQGPAEAFF
TGTGCCAGCAGATTACAGGGGCCCGCTGAAGCTTTCTTT
>-|-|TRBJ2-1|TRBV12-3/TRBV12-4
CASRPRTLYNEQFF
TGTGCCAGCAGGCCCCGCACCCTCTACAATGAGCAGTTCTTC
>-|few|TRBJ2-3|TRBV2
CATPREKADTQYF
TGTGCCACCCCTCGGGAAAAGGCAGATACGCAGTATTTT
>TRBD2|-|TRBJ2-3|TRBV7-2
CASSLYRLATNTDTQYF
TGTGCCAGCAGCTTATATAGACTAGCGACGAACACAGATACGCAGTATTTT
>TRBD2|few|TRBJ2-3|TRBV12-3/TRBV12-4
CASRLGLGSTDTQYF
TGTGCCAGCAGACTAGGACTAGGTAGCACAGATACGCAGTATTTT
>-|-|TRBJ2-7|TRBV24-1
CATSDPIKYEQYF
TGTGCCACCAGTGATCCGATCAAGTACGAGCAGTACTTC
>TRBD1|-|TRBJ2-1|TRBV7-2
CASSRGGTGVANEQFF
TGTGCCAGCAGCCGGGGGGGGACAGGGGTTGCCAATGAGCAGTTCTTC
>TRBD2|-|TRBJ2-1|TRBV6-2/TRBV6-3
CASSNSGRAGEQFF
TGTGCCAGCAGCAATAGCGGGAGGGCCGGTGAGCAGTTCTTC
>TRBD1|-|TRBJ2-7|TRBV28
CASRSPGQYEQYF
TGTGCCAGCAGATCACCGGGACAGTACGAGCAGTACTTC
>TRBD1|-|TRBJ1-2|TRBV29-1
CSVLTGQFGYTF
TGCAGCGTACTAACGGGACAGTTTGGCTACACCTTC
>-|-|TRBJ2-5|TRBV5-1
CASSLGPGPTVETQYF
TGCGCCAGCAGCCTGGGGCCGGGACCCACTGTGGAGACCCAGTACTTC
>-|-|TRBJ1-5|TRBV29-1
CSAGNSNQPQHF
TGCAGCGCTGGGAATAGCAATCAGCCCCAGCATTTT
>-|-|TRBJ2-2|TRBV28
CASSRLLGTGELFF
TGTGCCAGCAGCCGCCTCTTGGGTACCGGGGAGCTGTTTTTT
>TRBD2|-|TRBJ2-1|TRBV28
CASSPLAGGPLYNEQFF
TGTGCCAGCAGTCCACTAGCGGGAGGGCCTCTCTACAATGAGCAGTTCTTC
>-|-|TRBJ1-1|TRBV12-3/TRBV12-4
CASSLLGGGTEAFF
TGTGCCAGCAGTTTGTTGGGGGGAGGCACTGAAGCTTTCTTT
>-|few|TRBJ2-7|TRBV4-1
CASSQVSGVEQYF
TGCGCCAGCAGCCAAGTCAGTGGGGTCGAGCAGTACTTC
>TRBD1|few|TRBJ2-2|TRBV24-1
CATSDLGQGANTGELFF
TGTGCCACCAGTGATTTAGGACAGGGGGCGAACACCGGGGAGCTGTTTTTT
>TRBD2|few|TRBJ2-3|TRBV12-3/TRBV12-4
CASTLGRGSTDTQYF
TGTGCCAGCACCTTGGGGCGCGGGAGTACAGATACGCAGTATTTT
>-|-|TRBJ2-1|TRBV6-2/TRBV6-3
CASSPQGSYNEQFF
TGTGCCAGCAGCCCTCAGGGGTCCTACAATGAGCAGTTCTTC
>-|once|TRBJ2-2|TRBV15
CATSRGLIWTMGNTGELFF
TGTGCCACCAGCAGAGGCTTAATATGGACAATGGGGAACACCGGGGAGCTGTTTTTT
>TRBD1|-|TRBJ1-3|TRBV20-1
CSARPPGQGAFSGNTIYF
TGCAGTGCTAGACCCCCGGGACAGGGGGCTTTCTCTGGAAACACCATATATTTT
>-|many|TRBJ1-5|TRBV2
CASSGQEYQPQHF
TGTGCCAGCAGCGGGCAGGAGTATCAGCCCCAGCATTTT
>-|-|TRBJ1-5|TRBV5-6
CASSLAGTSNQPQHF
TGTGCCAGCAGCTTGGCAGGCACTAGCAATCAGCCCCAGCATTTT
>-|many|TRBJ2-3|TRBV12-3/TRBV12-4
CASSPRGRTDTQYF
TGTGCCAGCAGTCCCCGGGGTCGCACAGATACGCAGTATTTT
>-|-|TRBJ2-4|TRBV5-1
CASSLGLDLAKNIQYF
TGCGCCAGCAGCTTGGGTCTGGATTTAGCCAAAAACATTCAGTACTTC
>TRBD2|-|TRBJ2-3|TRBV5-8
CASSLGTSGRSSTDTQYF
TGTGCCAGCAGCTTGGGCACTAGCGGGAGAAGTAGCACAGATACGCAGTATTTT
>-|few|TRBJ2-1|TRBV12-3/TRBV12-4
CASSYEDSSDEQFF
TGTGCCAGCAGCTATGAGGACTCCTCAGATGAGCAGTTCTTC
>TRBD2|few|TRBJ2-2|TRBV10-3
CAIRTSRNTGELFF
TGTGCCATCAGGACTAGCCGGAACACCGGGGAGCTGTTTTTT
>-|-|TRBJ1-2|TRBV20-1
CSASQGNGYTF
TGCAGTGCTAGCCAGGGGAATGGCTACACCTTC